This T cell receptor (beta chain) is drawn from a study of T cell responses to AZD1222 COVID-19 vaccine. Sequenced by immunoSEQ multiplex PCR; TCRdb stores in-frame clones only, minus some. Here the sample spans some 67,000 clones, about 80% being singletons. Germline V gene lookup returns CDR1 LNHNV and CDR2 YYDKDF (reference sequence). The CDR3 runs 17 residues. J was trimmed by 5 bases and V by 2 bases; bases with no gene match: 10. The starting material was peripheral blood, obtained 28 days after the second AZD1222 dose. The rearrangement uses TRBV15 and TRBJ2-4; 9 bases are shared with TRBD1. The TCR was taken from an adult who received the AZD1222 COVID-19 vaccine. In nucleotides, the CDR3 is TGTGCCACCAGCAGACCACCGGGACAGGGACCCCAAAACATTCAGTACTTC. This encodes CATSRPPGQGPQNIQYF. Looking up the rest from reference TRBV15 and TRBJ2-4 gives the full variable domain: DAMVIQNPRYQVTQFGKPVTLSCSQTLNHNVMYWYQQKSSQAPKLLFHYYDKDFNNEADTPDNFQSRRPNTSFCFLDIRSPGLGDTAMYLCATSRPPGQGPQNIQYFGAGTRLSVL.